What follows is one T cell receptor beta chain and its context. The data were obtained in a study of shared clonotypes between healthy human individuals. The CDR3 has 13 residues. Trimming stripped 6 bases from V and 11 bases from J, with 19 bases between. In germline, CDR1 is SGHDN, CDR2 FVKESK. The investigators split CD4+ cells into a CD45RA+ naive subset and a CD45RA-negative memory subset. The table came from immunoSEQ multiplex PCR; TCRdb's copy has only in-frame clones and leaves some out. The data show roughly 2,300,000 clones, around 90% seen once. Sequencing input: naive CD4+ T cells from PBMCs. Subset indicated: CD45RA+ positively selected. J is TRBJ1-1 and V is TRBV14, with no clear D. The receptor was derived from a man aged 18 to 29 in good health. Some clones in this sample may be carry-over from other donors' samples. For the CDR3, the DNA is TGTGCCAGCAGTCGATACACCCTCGCCGGCGCTTTCTTT. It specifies CASSRYTLAGAFF.